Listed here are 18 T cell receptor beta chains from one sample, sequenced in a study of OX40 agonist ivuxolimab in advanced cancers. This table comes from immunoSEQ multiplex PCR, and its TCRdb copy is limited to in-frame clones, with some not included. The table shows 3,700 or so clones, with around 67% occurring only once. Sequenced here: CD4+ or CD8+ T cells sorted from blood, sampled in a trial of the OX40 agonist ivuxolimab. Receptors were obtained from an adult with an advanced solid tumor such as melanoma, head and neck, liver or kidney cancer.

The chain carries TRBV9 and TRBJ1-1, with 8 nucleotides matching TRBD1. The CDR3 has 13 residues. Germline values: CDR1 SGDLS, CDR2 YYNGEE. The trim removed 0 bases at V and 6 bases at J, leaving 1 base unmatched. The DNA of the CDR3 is TGTGCCAGCAGCGTAGGGACAGGGTCTGAAGCTTTCTTT. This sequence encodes CASSVGTGSEAFF.

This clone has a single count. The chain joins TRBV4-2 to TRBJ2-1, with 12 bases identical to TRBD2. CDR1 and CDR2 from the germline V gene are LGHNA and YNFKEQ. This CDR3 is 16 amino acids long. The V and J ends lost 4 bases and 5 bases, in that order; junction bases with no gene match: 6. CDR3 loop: CASSPITSGGHNEQFF. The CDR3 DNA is TGTGCCAGCAGCCCAATTACTAGCGGGGGGCACAATGAGCAGTTCTTC.

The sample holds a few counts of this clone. CDR3 sequence reads: CASSIVGGSTDTQYF. DNA of the CDR3: TGTGCCAGTAGTATAGTCGGCGGTAGCACAGATACGCAGTATTTT. J is TRBJ2-3 and V is TRBV19, with no clear D. The CDR3 extends over 15 amino acids. In germline, CDR1 is LNHDA, CDR2 SQIVND (reference sequence). The V and J ends lost 1 base and 0 bases respectively, with 8 bases between them.

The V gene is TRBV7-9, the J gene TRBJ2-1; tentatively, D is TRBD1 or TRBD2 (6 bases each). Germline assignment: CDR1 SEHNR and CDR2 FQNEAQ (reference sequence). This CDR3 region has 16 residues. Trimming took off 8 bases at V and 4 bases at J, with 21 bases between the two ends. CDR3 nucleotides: TGTGCCAGCGGGGTTACGACGGGGGCGTTTTACAATGAGCAGTTCTTC. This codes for CASGVTTGAFYNEQFF.

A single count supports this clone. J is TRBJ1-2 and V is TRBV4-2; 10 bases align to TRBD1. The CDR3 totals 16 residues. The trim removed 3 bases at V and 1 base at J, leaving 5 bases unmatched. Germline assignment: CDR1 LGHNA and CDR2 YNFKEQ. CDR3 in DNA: TGTGCCAGCAGCCACCTTGACAGGGGGCTTAACTATGGCTACACCTTC. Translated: CASSHLDRGLNYGYTF.

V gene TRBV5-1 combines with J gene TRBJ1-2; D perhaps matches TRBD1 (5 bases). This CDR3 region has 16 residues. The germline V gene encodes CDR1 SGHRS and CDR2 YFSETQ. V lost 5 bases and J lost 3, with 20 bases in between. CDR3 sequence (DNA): TGCGCCAGCAGGCTGTCGAGGGGCCCTGTTGACTATGGCTACACCTTC. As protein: CASRLSRGPVDYGYTF.

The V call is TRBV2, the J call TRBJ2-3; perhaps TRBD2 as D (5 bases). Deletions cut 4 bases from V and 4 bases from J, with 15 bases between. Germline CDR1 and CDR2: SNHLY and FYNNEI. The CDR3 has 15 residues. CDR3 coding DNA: TGTGCCAGCAGTGTCCGGGGATTACGGGCAGATACGCAGTATTTT. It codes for CASSVRGLRADTQYF.

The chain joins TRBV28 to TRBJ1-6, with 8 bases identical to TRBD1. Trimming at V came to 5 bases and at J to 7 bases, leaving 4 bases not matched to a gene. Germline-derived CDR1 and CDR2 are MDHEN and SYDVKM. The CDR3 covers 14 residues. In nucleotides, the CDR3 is TGTGCCAGCAGTCCCCGGACAGGGAATTCACCCCTCCACTTT. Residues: CASSPRTGNSPLHF. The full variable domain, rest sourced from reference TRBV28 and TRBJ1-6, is DVKVTQSSRYLVKRTGEKVFLECVQDMDHENMFWYRQDPGLGLRLIYFSYDVKMKEKGDIPEGYSVSREKKERFSLILESASTNQTSMYLCASSPRTGNSPLHFGNGTRLTVT.

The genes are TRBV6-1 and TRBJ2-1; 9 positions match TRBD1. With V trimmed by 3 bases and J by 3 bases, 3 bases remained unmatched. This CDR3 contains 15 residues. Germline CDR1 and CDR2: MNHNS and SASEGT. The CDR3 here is CASSDPGQGYNEQFF. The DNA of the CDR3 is TGTGCCAGCAGTGACCCGGGACAGGGCTACAATGAGCAGTTCTTC.

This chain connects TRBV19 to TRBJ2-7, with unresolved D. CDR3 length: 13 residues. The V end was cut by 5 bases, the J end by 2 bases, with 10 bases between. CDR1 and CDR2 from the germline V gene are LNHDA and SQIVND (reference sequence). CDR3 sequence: CASSLGFTYEQYF. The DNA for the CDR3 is TGTGCCAGTAGTTTAGGGTTCACCTACGAGCAGTACTTC.

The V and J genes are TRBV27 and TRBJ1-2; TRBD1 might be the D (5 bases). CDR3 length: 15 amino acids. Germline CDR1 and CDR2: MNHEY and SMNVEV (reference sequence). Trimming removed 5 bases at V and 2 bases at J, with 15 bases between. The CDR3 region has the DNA TGTGCCAGCAGTCAGACAGAACGAGGGAACTATGGCTACACCTTC. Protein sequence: CASSQTERGNYGYTF.

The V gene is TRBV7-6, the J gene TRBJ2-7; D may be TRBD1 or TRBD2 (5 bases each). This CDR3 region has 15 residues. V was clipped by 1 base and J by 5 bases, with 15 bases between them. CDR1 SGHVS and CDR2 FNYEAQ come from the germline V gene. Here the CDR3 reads CASSLVGTVGNEQYF. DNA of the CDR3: TGTGCCAGCAGCTTAGTGGGGACGGTGGGGAACGAGCAGTACTTC.

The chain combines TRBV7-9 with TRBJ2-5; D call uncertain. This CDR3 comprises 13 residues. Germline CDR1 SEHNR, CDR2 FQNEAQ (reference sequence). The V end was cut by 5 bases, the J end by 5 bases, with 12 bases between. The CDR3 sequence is CASSINSEETQYF. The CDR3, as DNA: TGTGCCAGCAGCATAAATTCCGAGGAGACCCAGTACTTC.

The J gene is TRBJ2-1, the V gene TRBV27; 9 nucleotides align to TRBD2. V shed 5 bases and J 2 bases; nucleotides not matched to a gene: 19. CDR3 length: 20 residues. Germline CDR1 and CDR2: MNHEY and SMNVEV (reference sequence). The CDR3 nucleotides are TGTGCCAGCAGTCCATCTAGCGGGGATAACCCTCCCTCGACCTACAATGAGCAGTTCTTC. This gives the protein CASSPSSGDNPPSTYNEQFF.

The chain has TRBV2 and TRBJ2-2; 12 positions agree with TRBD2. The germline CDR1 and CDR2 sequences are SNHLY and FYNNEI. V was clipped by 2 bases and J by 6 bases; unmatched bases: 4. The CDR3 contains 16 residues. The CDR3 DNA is TGTGCCAGCAGTGAAAGGACTAGCGGGGTATCCGGGGAGCTGTTTTTT. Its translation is CASSERTSGVSGELFF.

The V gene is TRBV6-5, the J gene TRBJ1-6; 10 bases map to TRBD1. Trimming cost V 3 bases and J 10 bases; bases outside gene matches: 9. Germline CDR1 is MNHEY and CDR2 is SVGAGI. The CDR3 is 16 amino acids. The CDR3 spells CASSYMAGTGESPLHF. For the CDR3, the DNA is TGTGCCAGCAGTTATATGGCCGGGACAGGGGAATCACCCCTCCACTTT.

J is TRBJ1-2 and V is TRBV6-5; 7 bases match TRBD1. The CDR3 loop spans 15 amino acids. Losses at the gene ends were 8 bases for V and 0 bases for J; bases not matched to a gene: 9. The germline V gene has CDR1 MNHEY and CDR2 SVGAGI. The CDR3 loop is CASQSRDRPNYGYTF. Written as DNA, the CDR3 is TGTGCCAGCCAATCCCGGGACAGACCTAACTATGGCTACACCTTC.

CDR3 in amino acids: CASSGGTGLHYGYTF. Written as DNA, the CDR3 is TGTGCCAGCAGTGGGGGGACAGGGTTACACTATGGCTACACCTTC. This chain links TRBV2 with TRBJ1-2; TRBD1 agrees at 9 bases. Germline trimming cut 4 bases from V and 3 bases from J; bases unmatched to any gene: 6. The CDR3 loop spans 15 amino acids. CDR1 SNHLY and CDR2 FYNNEI come from the germline V gene.